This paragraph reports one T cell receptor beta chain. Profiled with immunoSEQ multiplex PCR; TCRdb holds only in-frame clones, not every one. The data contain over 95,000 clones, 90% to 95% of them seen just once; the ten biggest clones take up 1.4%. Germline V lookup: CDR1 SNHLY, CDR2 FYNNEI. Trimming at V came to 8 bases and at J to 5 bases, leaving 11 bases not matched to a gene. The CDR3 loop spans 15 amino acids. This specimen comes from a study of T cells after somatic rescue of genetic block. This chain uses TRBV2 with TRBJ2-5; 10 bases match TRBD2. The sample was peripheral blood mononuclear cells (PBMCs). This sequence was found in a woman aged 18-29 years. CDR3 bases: TGTGCCAGCCACGAGATAGCGGGGGGCGGGGAGACCCAGTACTTC. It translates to CASHEIAGGGETQYF.